These T cell receptor beta chains were read from a single sample in a study of cytomegalovirus exposure and HLA in healthy donors. Here immunoSEQ multiplex PCR was the method, and the copy in TCRdb shows in-frame clones only, minus some. The data contain 150,000 to 200,000 clones, roughly 13% of them singletons. The source material was PBMCs. The receptors stem from a man aged 45 to 65 in good health and CMV-seropositive. Each CDR3 is given with its conserved first and last residue. D genes are given only for firm matches. Not all rows give a size; the values are once, few, many and, for expanded clones, a class.

V gene,J gene,D gene,clone size,CDR3 protein,CDR3 DNA
TRBV7-8,TRBJ1-5,-,-,CASSLGDIHSNQPQHF,TGTGCCAGCAGCTTAGGGGACATCCATAGCAATCAGCCCCAGCATTTT
TRBV23-1,TRBJ1-3,-,-,CASSLWDSENTIYF,TGCGCCAGCAGTCTATGGGACTCTGAAAACACCATATATTTT
TRBV25-1,TRBJ1-5,-,few,CASSEWGGSNQPQHF,TGTGCCAGCAGTGAATGGGGGGGAAGCAATCAGCCCCAGCATTTT
TRBV5-1,TRBJ2-3,-,few,CASSLGAVFRTDTQYF,TGCGCCAGCAGCTTGGGGGCAGTTTTTCGCACAGATACGCAGTATTTT
TRBV6-6,TRBJ1-3,-,few,CASRHSSGNTIYF,TGTGCCAGCAGGCATAGCTCTGGAAACACCATATATTTT
TRBV6-6,TRBJ1-1,TRBD1,-,CASSRDRGTTEAFF,TGTGCCAGCAGTCGGGACAGGGGGACTACTGAAGCTTTCTTT
TRBV10-3,TRBJ2-1,TRBD2,-,CAIRRTSGGANEQFF,TGTGCCATCAGGAGGACTAGCGGGGGGGCTAATGAGCAGTTCTTC
TRBV15,TRBJ2-5,TRBD1,-,CATSRDRQETQYF,TGTGCCACCAGCAGGGACAGGCAAGAGACCCAGTACTTC
TRBV5-4,TRBJ1-1,TRBD1,few,CASSLTGATEAFF,TGTGCCAGCAGCTTGACAGGGGCGACTGAAGCTTTCTTT
TRBV5-1,TRBJ1-1,-,-,CASSPEGIGTEAFF,TGCGCCAGCAGCCCGGAGGGTATCGGCACTGAAGCTTTCTTT
TRBV6-5,TRBJ1-1,-,-,CASSGGTVGTEAFF,TGTGCCAGCAGTGGCGGGACGGTGGGGACTGAAGCTTTCTTT
TRBV7-6,TRBJ2-7,TRBD1,few,CASSLIGTGEKEQYF,TGTGCCAGCAGCTTAATTGGGACAGGGGAAAAGGAGCAGTACTTC
TRBV2,TRBJ2-1,-,few,CASTQEDFGWNEQFF,TGTGCCAGCACTCAAGAGGATTTCGGGTGGAATGAGCAGTTCTTC
TRBV27,TRBJ2-1,-,few,CASSLWESREQFF,TGTGCCAGCAGTTTATGGGAGTCACGCGAGCAGTTCTTC
TRBV6-5,TRBJ2-1,-,-,CASSYATLGAYNEQFF,TGTGCCAGCAGTTACGCTACTTTAGGGGCCTACAATGAGCAGTTCTTC
TRBV6-1,TRBJ1-5,TRBD1,few,CASSEWRQGGSQPQHF,TGTGCCAGCAGTGAATGGAGACAGGGGGGTAGTCAGCCCCAGCATTTT
TRBV10-3,TRBJ1-5,TRBD1,few,CAISERTGTGVSPQPQHF,TGTGCCATCAGTGAGAGGACAGGGACCGGTGTAAGTCCCCAGCCCCAGCATTTT
TRBV9,TRBJ1-3,-,-,CASSARALSGNTIYF,TGTGCCAGCAGCGCGAGGGCTCTCTCTGGAAACACCATATATTTT
TRBV28,TRBJ1-6,TRBD1,few,CASSPIPSQGSPLHF,TGTGCCAGCAGCCCCATCCCCTCACAGGGGTCACCCCTCCACTTT
TRBV19,TRBJ2-5,-,few,CASSIAETQYF,TGTGCCAGTAGTATTGCGGAGACCCAGTACTTC
TRBV5-1,TRBJ2-7,-,-,CASSLITGHLYEQYF,TGCGCCAGCAGCTTGATTACGGGACACCTTTACGAGCAGTACTTC
TRBV2,TRBJ1-4,TRBD1,-,CASSRQGEKLFF,TGTGCCAGCAGCCGACAGGGTGAAAAACTGTTTTTT